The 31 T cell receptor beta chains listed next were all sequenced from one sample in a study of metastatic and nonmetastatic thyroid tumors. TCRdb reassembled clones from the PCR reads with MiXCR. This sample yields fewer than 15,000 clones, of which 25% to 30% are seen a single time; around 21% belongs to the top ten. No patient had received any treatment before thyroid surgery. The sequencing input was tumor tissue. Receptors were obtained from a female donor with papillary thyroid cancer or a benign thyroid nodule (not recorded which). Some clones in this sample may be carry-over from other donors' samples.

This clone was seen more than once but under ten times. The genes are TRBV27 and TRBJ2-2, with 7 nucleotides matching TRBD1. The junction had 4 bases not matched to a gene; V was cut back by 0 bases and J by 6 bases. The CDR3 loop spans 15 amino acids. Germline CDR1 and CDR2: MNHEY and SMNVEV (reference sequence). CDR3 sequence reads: CASSLSRQGSGELFF. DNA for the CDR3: TGTGCCAGCAGTTTATCGCGACAGGGATCCGGGGAGCTGTTTTTT.

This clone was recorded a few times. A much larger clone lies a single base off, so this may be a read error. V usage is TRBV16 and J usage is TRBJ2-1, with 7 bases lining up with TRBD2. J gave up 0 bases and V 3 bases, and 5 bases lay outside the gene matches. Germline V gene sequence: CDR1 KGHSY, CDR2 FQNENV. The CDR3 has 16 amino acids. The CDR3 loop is CASSQVQRGSYNEQFF. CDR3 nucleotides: TGTGCCAGCAGCCAGGTTCAGCGGGGCTCCTACAATGAGCAGTTCTTC. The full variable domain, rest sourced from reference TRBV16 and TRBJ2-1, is GEEVAQTPKHLVRGEGQKAKLYCAPIKGHSYVFWYQQVLKNEFKFLISFQNENVFDETGMPKERFSAKCLPNSPCSLEIQATKLEDSAVYFCASSQVQRGSYNEQFFGPGTRLTVL.

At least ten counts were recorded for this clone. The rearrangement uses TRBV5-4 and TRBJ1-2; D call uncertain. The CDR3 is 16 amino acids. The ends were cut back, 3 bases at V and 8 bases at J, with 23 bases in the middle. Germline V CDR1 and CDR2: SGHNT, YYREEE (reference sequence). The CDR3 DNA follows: TGTGCCAGCAGCTCAGAGACCCCAGGTTCAGTGGGCGGCTACACCTTC. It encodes CASSSETPGSVGGYTF.

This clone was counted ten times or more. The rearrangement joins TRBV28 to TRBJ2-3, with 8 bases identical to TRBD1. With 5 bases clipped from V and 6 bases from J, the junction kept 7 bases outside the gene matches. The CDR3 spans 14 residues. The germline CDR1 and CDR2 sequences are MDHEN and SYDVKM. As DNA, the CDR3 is TGTGCCAGCAGTCCCGGACAGGGAAGGGATACGCAGTATTTT. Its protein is CASSPGQGRDTQYF.

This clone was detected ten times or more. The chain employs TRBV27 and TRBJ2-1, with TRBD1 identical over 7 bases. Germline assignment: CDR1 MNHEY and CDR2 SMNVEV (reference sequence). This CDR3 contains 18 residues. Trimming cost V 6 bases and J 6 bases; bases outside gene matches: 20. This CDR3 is CASRTGQRLAFAGNEQFF. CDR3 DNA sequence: TGTGCCAGCAGGACGGGACAGCGCCTCGCTTTCGCCGGCAATGAGCAGTTCTTC.

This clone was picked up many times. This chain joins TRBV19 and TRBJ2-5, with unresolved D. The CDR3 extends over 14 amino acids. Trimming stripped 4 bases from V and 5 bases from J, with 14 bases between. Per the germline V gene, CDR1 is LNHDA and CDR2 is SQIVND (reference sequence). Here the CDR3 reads CASSTVGNSETQYF. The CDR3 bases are TGTGCCAGTAGTACAGTAGGGAATAGTGAGACCCAGTACTTC.

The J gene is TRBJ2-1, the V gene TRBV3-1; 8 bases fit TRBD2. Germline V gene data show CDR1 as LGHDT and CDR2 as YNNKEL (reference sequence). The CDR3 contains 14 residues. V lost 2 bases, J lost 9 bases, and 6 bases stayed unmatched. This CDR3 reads CASSQSYREGEQFF. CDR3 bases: TGTGCCAGCAGCCAAAGTTACCGGGAGGGTGAGCAGTTCTTC.

DNA of the CDR3: TGTGCCAGCAGCTTGGAGGGAGCTACCTACGAGCAGTACTTC. Protein: CASSLEGATYEQYF. This chain links TRBV7-8 with TRBJ2-7, with a weak D call TRBD2 (6 bases). V was shortened by 3 bases and J by 2 bases, with 11 bases between the two germline ends. Germline V CDR1 and CDR2: SGHVS, FQNEAQ. This CDR3 is built from 14 residues.

This chain's CDR3 is CASSLVGTGEGTGELFF. The CDR3 nucleotides are TGCGCCAGCAGCTTGGTGGGGACAGGGGAAGGCACCGGGGAGCTGTTTTTT. The rearrangement uses TRBV5-1 and TRBJ2-2, with 10 nucleotides matching TRBD1. The germline V gene encodes CDR1 SGHRS and CDR2 YFSETQ. V dropped 0 bases and J dropped 4; count of bases not matched to a gene: 6. The CDR3 spans 17 residues.

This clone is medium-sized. DNA for the CDR3: TGCAGTGCTAGAGATTTGTACGACTCGGTGCAATATGGCTACACCTTC. Protein product: CSARDLYDSVQYGYTF. The genes are TRBV20-1 and TRBJ1-2; D unclear. With 0 bases removed from V and 5 bases from J, the gap between germline ends came to 19 bases. The CDR3 has 16 residues. CDR1 and CDR2 from the germline V gene are DFQATT and SNEGSKA (reference sequence).

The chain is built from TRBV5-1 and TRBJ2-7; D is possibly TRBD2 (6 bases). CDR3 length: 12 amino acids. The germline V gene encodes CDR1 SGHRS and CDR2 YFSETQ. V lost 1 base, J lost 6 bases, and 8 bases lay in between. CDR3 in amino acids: CASSLTSREQYF. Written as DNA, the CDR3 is TGCGCCAGCAGCTTGACTAGCCGCGAGCAGTACTTC.

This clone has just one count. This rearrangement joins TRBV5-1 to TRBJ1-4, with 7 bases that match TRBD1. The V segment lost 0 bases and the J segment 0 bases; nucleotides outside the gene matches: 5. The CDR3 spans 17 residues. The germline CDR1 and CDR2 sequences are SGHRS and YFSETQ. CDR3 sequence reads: CASSLGGTAATNEKLFF. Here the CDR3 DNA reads TGCGCCAGCAGCTTGGGGGGGACAGCCGCAACTAATGAAAAACTGTTTTTT.

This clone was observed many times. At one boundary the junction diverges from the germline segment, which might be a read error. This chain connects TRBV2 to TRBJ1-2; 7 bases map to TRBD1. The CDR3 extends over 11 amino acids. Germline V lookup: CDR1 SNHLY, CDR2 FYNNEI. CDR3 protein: CASSQGGGAGF. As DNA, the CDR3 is TGTGCCAGCAGTCAGGGAGGGGGCGCGGGTTTC.

The DNA of the CDR3 is TGTGCCAGCAGTCCTAGGTGGGACGGCCGAGATGAGCAGTTCTTC. Translating gives CASSPRWDGRDEQFF. The V call is TRBV11-2, the J call TRBJ2-1; D possibly uses TRBD1 or TRBD2 (5 bases each). Per germline, CDR1 SGHAT and CDR2 FQNNGV. The ends were cut back, 6 bases at V and 8 bases at J, with 20 bases in the middle. The CDR3 has 15 amino acids.

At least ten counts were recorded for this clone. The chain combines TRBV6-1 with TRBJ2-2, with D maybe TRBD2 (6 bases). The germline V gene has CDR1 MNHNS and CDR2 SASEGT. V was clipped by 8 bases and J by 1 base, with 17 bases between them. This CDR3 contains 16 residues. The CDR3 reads CASRARSGLNTGELFF. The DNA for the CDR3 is TGTGCCAGCCGGGCTAGAAGCGGGCTGAACACCGGGGAGCTGTTTTTT.

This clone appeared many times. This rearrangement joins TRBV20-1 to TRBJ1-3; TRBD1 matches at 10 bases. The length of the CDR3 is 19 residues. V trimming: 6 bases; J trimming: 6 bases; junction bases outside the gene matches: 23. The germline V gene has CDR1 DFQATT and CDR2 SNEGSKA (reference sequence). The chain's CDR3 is CSARRPPGTGAAGVNTIYF. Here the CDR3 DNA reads TGCAGTGCCAGACGCCCCCCCGGGACAGGGGCCGCAGGTGTAAACACCATATATTTT.

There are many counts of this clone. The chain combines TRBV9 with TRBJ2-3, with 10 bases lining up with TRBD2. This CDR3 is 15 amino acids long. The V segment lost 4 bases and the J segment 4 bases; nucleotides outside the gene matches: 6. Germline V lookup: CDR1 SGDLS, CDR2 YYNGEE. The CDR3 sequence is CASSFRTSGADTQYF. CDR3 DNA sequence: TGTGCCAGCAGCTTCCGGACTAGCGGCGCAGATACGCAGTATTTT.

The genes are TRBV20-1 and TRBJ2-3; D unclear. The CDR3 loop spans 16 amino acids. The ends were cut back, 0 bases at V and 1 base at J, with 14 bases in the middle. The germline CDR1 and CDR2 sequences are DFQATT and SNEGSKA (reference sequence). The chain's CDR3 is CSAREGLQPGTDTQYF. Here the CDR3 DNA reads TGCAGTGCTAGAGAAGGATTACAGCCTGGCACAGATACGCAGTATTTT.

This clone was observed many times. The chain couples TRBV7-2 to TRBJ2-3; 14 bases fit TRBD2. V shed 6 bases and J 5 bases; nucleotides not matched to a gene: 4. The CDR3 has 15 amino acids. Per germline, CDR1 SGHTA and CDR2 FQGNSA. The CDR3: CASRGGLAGVDTQYF. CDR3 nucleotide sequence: TGTGCCAGCAGGGGGGGACTAGCGGGAGTAGATACGCAGTATTTT. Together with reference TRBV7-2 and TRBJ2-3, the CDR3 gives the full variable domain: GAGVSQSPSNKVTEKGKDVELRCDPISGHTALYWYRQSLGQGLEFLIYFQGNSAPDKSGLPSDRFSAERTGGSVSTLTIQRTQQEDSAVYLCASRGGLAGVDTQYFGPGTRLTVL.

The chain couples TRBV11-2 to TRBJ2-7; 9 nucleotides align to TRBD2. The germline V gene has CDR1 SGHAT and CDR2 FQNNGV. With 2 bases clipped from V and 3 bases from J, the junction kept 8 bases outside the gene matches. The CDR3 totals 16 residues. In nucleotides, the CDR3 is TGTGCCAGCAGCTTATGGCCTAGCGGGACAAGCTACGAGCAGTACTTC. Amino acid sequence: CASSLWPSGTSYEQYF. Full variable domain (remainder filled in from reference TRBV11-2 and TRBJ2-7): EAGVAQSPRYKIIEKRQSVAFWCNPISGHATLYWYQQILGQGPKLLIQFQNNGVVDDSQLPKDRFSAERLKGVDSTLKIQPAKLEDSAVYLCASSLWPSGTSYEQYFGPGTRLTVT.

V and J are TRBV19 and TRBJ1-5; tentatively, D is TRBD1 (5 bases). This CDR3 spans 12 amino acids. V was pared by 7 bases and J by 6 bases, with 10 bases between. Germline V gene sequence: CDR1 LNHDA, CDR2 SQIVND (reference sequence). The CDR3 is CASTSGPQPQHF. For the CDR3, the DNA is TGTGCCAGTACCTCAGGGCCTCAGCCCCAGCATTTT.

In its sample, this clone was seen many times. CDR3 residues: CASSTDRGVHEQYF. CDR3 sequence (DNA): TGTGCCAGCAGTACTGACAGGGGAGTACACGAGCAGTACTTC. The rearrangement links TRBV28 to TRBJ2-7; 8 nucleotides agree with TRBD1. This CDR3 spans 14 amino acids. J gave up 5 bases and V 5 bases, and 8 bases lay outside the gene matches. Per the germline V gene, CDR1 is MDHEN and CDR2 is SYDVKM.

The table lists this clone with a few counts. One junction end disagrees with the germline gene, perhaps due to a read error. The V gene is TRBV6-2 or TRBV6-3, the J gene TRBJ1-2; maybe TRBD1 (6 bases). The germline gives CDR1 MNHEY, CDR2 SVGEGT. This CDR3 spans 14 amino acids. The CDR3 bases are TGTGCTAGCACCCCCACAGGGATTGGTGGTGGGGTTACCTTC. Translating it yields CASTPTGIGGGVTF.

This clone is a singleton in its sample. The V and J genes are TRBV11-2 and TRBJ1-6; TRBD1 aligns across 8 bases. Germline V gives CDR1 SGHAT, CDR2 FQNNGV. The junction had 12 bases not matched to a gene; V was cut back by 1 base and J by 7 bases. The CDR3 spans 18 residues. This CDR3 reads CASSLGAGDRGGNSPLHF. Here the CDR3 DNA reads TGTGCCAGCAGCTTAGGTGCAGGTGACAGGGGAGGCAATTCACCCCTCCACTTT.

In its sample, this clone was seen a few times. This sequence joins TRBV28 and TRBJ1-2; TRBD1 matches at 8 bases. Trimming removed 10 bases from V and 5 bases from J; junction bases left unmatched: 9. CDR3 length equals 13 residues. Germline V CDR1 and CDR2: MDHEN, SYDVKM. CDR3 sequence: CANSLNRGYGYTF. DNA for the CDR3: TGTGCCAACAGCTTGAACAGGGGGTATGGCTACACCTTC.

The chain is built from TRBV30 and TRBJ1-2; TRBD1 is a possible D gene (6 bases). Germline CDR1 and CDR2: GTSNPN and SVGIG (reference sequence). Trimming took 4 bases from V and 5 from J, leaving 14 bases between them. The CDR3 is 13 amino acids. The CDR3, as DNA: TGTGCCTGGAATGTAAGGGGGGGATATGGCTACACCTTC. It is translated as CAWNVRGGYGYTF. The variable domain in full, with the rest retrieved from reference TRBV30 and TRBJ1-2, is SQTIHQWPATLVQPVGSPLSLECTVEGTSNPNLYWYRQAAGRGLQLLFYSVGIGQISSEVPQNLSASRPQDRQFILSSKKLLLSDSGFYLCAWNVRGGYGYTFGSGTRLTVV.

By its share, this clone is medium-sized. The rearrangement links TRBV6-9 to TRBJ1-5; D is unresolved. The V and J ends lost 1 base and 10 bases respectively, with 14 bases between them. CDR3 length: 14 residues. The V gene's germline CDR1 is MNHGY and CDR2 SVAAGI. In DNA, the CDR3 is TGTGCCAGCAGTTATTTCACACGGGCTGGTCCCCAGCATTTT. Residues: CASSYFTRAGPQHF.

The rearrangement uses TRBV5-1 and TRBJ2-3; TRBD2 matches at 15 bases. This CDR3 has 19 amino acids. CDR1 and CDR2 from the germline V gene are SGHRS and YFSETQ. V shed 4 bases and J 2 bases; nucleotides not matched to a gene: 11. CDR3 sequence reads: CASSPSRTSGGAPTDTQYF. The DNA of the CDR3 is TGCGCCAGCAGCCCATCCCGGACTAGCGGGGGGGCCCCCACAGATACGCAGTATTTT.

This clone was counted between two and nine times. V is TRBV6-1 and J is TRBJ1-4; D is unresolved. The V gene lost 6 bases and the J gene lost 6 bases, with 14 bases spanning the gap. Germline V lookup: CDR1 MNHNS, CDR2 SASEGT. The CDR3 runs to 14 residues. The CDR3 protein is CASSPVLKDEKLFF. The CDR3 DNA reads TGTGCCAGCAGCCCGGTTTTAAAAGATGAAAAACTGTTTTTT.

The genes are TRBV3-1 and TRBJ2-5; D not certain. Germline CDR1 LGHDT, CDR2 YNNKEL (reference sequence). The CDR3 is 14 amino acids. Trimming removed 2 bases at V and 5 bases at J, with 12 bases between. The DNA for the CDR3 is TGTGCCAGCAGCCAACCCTGGCAGGAGGAGACCCAGTACTTC. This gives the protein CASSQPWQEETQYF.

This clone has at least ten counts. CDR3 DNA: TGTGCCAGCAGCGTCTGGGGGAGGACGATGAACACTGAAGCTTTCTTT. It codes for CASSVWGRTMNTEAFF. The chain is built from TRBV5-6 and TRBJ1-1, with D possibly matching TRBD1 (5 bases). This CDR3 is built from 16 residues. The V end was cut by 4 bases, the J end by 0 bases, with 16 bases between. CDR1 and CDR2 from the germline V gene are SGHDT and YYEEEE.